This is a list of T cell receptor beta chains from one sample in a study of cytomegalovirus exposure and HLA in healthy donors. Some clones are missing from TCRdb's copy, which holds only in-frame ones; the method was immunoSEQ multiplex PCR. The table records just over 150,000 clones, about 75% of them present only once. The sequencing sample was made of PBMCs. Every receptor here comes from a woman aged 45-60 years in good health and CMV-seropositive. The CDR3 runs from the conserved cysteine through the conserved F or W. D genes are given only for firm matches. Part of the rows lack a size; the others show once, few, many or a class for expanded clones.

V: TRBV6-5
D: .
size: .
J: TRBJ1-2
CDR3: CASMVQGGGYTF
DNA: TGTGCCAGCATGGTACAGGGCGGTGGCTACACCTTC

V: TRBV4-2
D: .
size: .
J: TRBJ1-1
CDR3: CASSQVTGNTEAFF
DNA: TGTGCCAGCAGCCAGGTGACAGGCAACACTGAAGCTTTCTTT

V: TRBV4-1
D: TRBD2
size: .
J: TRBJ2-1
CDR3: CASSLQTSLGEQFF
DNA: TGCGCCAGCAGCCTCCAGACTAGCCTTGGTGAGCAGTTCTTC

V: TRBV28
D: .
size: .
J: TRBJ1-5
CDR3: CASSLWTQYQPQHF
DNA: TGTGCCAGCAGTTTATGGACACAGTATCAGCCCCAGCATTTT

V: TRBV7-9
D: .
size: once
J: TRBJ1-2
CDR3: CASSLVKGQNYGYTF
DNA: TGTGCCAGCAGCTTAGTGAAGGGGCAGAACTATGGCTACACCTTC

V: TRBV30
D: TRBD1
size: .
J: TRBJ1-2
CDR3: CAWSGQGALSSGYTF
DNA: TGTGCCTGGAGTGGACAGGGGGCATTGTCGAGTGGCTACACCTTC

V: TRBV7-2
D: TRBD2
size: .
J: TRBJ2-3
CDR3: CASSAGRLAGGDTQYF
DNA: TGTGCCAGCAGCGCGGGGCGCCTAGCGGGGGGCGATACGCAGTATTTT

V: TRBV10-3
D: TRBD1
size: few
J: TRBJ1-1
CDR3: CAISGTGGSNTEAFF
DNA: TGTGCCATCAGTGGGACAGGGGGCTCGAACACTGAAGCTTTCTTT

V: TRBV7-4
D: .
size: .
J: TRBJ2-7
CDR3: CASSPDGGLSSPYEQYF
DNA: TGTGCCAGCAGCCCCGACGGGGGGCTGTCAAGTCCCTACGAGCAGTACTTC

V: TRBV14
D: TRBD2
size: .
J: TRBJ2-5
CDR3: CASSQGGGQETQYF
DNA: TGTGCCAGCAGCCAAGGCGGGGGGCAAGAGACCCAGTACTTC

V: TRBV11-2
D: TRBD2
size: .
J: TRBJ2-1
CDR3: CASSVTGTSGRNEQFF
DNA: TGTGCCAGCAGCGTCACCGGGACTAGCGGACGCAATGAGCAGTTCTTC

V: TRBV18
D: .
size: .
J: TRBJ1-2
CDR3: CASSPGAGSDYGYTF
DNA: TGTGCCAGCTCACCAGGGGCAGGGTCGGACTATGGCTACACCTTC